The present T cell receptor (beta chain) was sequenced within a study of Ad26.COV2.S vaccination and SARS-CoV-2 variants. Method: immunoSEQ multiplex PCR; TCRdb's copy keeps in-frame clones and lacks some. The sample records approximately 250,000 clones, approximately 88% being singletons. The CDR3 loop spans 13 amino acids. CDR1 SEHNR and CDR2 FQNEAQ come from the germline V gene (reference sequence). V was cut by 3 bases and J by 2 bases, with 5 bases left in between. Stated treatment: some 20 received Ad26.COV2.S at low or high dose, single or two shots; about 5 received placebo; per-sample allocation not given. Sampling took place 63 days after the first vaccine or placebo injection. This clone was seen only a few times.

The sample was peripheral blood, taken in a trial of Ad26.COV2.S vaccine versus placebo. The source is a person aged 18-65 years who received the Ad26.COV2.S COVID-19 vaccine or a placebo. The chain combines TRBV7-9 with TRBJ1-3; no firm D call. DNA for the CDR3: TGTGCCAGCAGCTTGGGTGCTGGAAACACCATATATTTT. It encodes CASSLGAGNTIYF.